Reported below is one TCR beta chain. As processed by the authors: Amplification with reference gene primers provided the estimates of nucleated cell counts. The table came from immunoSEQ multiplex PCR; TCRdb's copy has only in-frame clones and leaves some out. The D gene and trimming were derived from the DNA, and the V and J assignments and clone size from that table. The table records some 350,000 clones, more than 75% of them present only once. V shed 3 bases and J 9 bases; nucleotides not matched to a gene: 17. The germline V gene has CDR1 MDHEN and CDR2 SYDVKM. CDR3 length equals 18 residues. The sample belongs to a study of blood T cell repertoires in COVID-19. Study background: PBMCs, B-cell-depleted T cells, or T cells were the source of the cDNA or gDNA that made up the material.

The chain has TRBV28 and TRBJ2-1, with 10 bases fitting TRBD2. This TCR came from a woman between 50 and 59 years old with COVID-19, enrolled during active disease. The sequencing sample was made of peripheral blood. The CDR3 region is CASSLRIKAQLAGFEQFF. CDR3 sequence (DNA): TGTGCCAGCAGTTTGAGGATAAAGGCTCAACTAGCGGGATTTGAGCAGTTCTTC.